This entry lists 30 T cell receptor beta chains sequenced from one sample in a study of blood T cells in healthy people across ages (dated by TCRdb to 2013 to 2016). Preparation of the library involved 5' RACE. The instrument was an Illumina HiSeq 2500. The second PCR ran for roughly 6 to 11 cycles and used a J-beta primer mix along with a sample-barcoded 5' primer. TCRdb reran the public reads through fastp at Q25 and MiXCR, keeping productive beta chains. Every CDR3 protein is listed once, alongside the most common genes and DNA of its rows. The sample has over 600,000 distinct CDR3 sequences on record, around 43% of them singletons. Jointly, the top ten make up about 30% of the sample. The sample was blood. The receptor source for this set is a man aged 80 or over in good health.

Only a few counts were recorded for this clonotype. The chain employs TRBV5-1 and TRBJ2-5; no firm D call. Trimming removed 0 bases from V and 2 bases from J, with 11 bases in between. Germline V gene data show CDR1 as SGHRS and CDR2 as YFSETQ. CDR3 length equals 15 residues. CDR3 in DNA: TGCGCCAGCAGCTTGGAGGTGACCCCACAAGAGACCCAGTACTTC. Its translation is CASSLEVTPQETQYF.

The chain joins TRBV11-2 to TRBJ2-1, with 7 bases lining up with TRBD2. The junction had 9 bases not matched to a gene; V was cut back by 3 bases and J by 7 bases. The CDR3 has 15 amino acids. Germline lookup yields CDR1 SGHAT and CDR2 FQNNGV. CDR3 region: CASSLTSGAGNEQFF. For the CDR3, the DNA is TGTGCCAGCAGCTTGACTTCGGGAGCGGGGAATGAGCAGTTCTTC.

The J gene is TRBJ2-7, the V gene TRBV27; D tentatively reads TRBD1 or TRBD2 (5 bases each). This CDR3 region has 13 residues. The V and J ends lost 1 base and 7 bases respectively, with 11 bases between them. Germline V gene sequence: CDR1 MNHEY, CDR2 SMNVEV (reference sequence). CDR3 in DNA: TGTGCCAGCAGTTTATGGGGCTCGGGGGAGCAGTACTTC. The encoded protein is CASSLWGSGEQYF.

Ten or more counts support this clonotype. CDR3 loop: CASSPGQKNTEAFF. The CDR3, as DNA: TGTGCCAGCAGCCCCGGACAGAAGAACACTGAAGCTTTCTTT. V and J are TRBV28 and TRBJ1-1, with D perhaps TRBD1 (6 bases). The CDR3 contains 14 residues. Germline CDR1 is MDHEN and CDR2 is SYDVKM. Trimming stripped 6 bases from V and 1 base from J, with 12 bases between.

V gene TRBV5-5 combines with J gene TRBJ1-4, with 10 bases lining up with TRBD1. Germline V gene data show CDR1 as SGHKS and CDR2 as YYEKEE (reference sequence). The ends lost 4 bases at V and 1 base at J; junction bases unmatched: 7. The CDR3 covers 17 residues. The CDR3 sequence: CASSDGDRGRTNEKLFF. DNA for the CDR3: TGTGCCAGCAGCGACGGGGACAGGGGTCGAACTAATGAAAAACTGTTTTTT.

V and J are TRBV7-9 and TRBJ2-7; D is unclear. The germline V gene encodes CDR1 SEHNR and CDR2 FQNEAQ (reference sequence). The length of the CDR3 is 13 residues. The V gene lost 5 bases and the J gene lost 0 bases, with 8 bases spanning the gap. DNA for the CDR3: TGTGCCAGCAGCCCAATGGTCTCCTACGAGCAGTACTTC. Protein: CASSPMVSYEQYF. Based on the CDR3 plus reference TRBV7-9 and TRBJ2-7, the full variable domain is DTGVSQNPRHKITKRGQNVTFRCDPISEHNRLYWYRQTLGQGPEFLTYFQNEAQLEKSRLLSDRFSAERPKGSFSTLEIQRTEQGDSAMYLCASSPMVSYEQYFGPGTRLTVT.

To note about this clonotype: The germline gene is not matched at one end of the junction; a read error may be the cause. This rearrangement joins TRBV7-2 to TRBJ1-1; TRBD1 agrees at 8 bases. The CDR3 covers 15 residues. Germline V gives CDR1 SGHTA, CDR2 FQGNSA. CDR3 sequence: CASSRARTGLTESFF. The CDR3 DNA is TGTGCCAGCAGCCGAGCCCGGACAGGGTTAACTGAATCTTTCTTT. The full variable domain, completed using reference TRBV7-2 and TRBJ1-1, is GAGVSQSPSNKVTEKGKDVELRCDPISGHTALYWYRQSLGQGLEFLIYFQGNSAPDKSGLPSDRFSAERTGGSVSTLTIQRTQQEDSAVYLCASSRARTGLTESFFGQGTRLTVV.

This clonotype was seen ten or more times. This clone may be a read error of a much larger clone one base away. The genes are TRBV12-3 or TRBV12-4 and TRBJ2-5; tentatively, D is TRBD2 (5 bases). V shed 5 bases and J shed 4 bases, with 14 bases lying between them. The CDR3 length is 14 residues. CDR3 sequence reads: CASSVRGWGETQYF. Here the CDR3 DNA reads TGTGCCAGCAGTGTTCGGGGTTGGGGAGAGACCCAGTACTTC.

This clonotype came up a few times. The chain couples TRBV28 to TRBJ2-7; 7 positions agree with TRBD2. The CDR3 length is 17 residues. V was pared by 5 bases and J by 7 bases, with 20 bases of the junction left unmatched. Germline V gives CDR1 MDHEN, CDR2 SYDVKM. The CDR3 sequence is CASSATNWGGSLDEQYF. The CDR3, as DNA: TGTGCCAGCAGTGCCACTAATTGGGGCGGGAGTCTCGATGAGCAGTACTTC.

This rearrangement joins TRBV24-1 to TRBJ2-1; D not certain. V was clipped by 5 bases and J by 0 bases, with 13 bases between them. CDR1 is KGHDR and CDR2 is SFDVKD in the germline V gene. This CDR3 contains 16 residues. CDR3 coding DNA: TGTGCCACCAGTGCTAGTTGGGAACCCTCCTACAATGAGCAGTTCTTC. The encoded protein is CATSASWEPSYNEQFF.

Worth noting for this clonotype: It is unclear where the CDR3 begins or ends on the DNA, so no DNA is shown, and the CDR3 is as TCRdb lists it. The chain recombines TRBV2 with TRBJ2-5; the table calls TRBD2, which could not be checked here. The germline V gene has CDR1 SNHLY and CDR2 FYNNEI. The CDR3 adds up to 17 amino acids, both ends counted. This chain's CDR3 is CASMFGGGAGVLETRYF.

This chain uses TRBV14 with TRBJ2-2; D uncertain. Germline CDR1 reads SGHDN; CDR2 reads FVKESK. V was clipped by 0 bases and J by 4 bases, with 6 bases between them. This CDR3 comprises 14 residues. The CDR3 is CASSQDLGTGELFF. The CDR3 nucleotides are TGTGCCAGCAGCCAAGATCTGGGCACCGGGGAGCTGTTTTTT.

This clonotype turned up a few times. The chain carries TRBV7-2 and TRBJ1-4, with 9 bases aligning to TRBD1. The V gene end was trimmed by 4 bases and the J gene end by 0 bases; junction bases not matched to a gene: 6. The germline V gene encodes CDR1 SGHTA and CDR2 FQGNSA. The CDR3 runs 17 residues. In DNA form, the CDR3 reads TGTGCCAGCAGCTCAGGGACAGGGTCTGCAACTAATGAAAAACTGTTTTTT. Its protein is CASSSGTGSATNEKLFF.

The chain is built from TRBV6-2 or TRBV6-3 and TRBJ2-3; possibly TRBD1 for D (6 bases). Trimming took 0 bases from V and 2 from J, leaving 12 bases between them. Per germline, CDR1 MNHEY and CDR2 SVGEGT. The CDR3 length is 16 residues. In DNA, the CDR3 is TGTGCCAGCAGTTACTCCGGGACACCTGCCACAGATACGCAGTATTTT. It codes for CASSYSGTPATDTQYF.

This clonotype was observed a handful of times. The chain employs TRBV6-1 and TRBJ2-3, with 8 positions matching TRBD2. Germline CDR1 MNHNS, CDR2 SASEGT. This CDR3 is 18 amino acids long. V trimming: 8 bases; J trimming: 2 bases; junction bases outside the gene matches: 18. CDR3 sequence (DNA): TGTGCCAGCCGGAGGGAGGGGTCGGTAGCGGGATCCACAGATACGCAGTATTTT. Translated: CASRREGSVAGSTDTQYF.

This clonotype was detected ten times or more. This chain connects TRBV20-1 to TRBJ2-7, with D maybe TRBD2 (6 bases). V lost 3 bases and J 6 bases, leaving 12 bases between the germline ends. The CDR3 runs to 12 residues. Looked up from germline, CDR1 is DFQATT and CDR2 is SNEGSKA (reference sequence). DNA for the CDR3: TGCAGTGCTAGCGGGAGTAAACGCGAGCAGTACTTC. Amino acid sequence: CSASGSKREQYF.

The CDR3 sequence: CASSATSGMQFF. The CDR3 DNA is TGTGCCAGCAGCGCCACTAGCGGGATGCAGTTCTTC. The chain links TRBV7-9 to TRBJ2-1; 10 bases align to TRBD2. This CDR3 has 12 amino acids. In germline, CDR1 is SEHNR, CDR2 FQNEAQ (reference sequence). The trim removed 5 bases at V and 12 bases at J, leaving 4 bases unmatched.

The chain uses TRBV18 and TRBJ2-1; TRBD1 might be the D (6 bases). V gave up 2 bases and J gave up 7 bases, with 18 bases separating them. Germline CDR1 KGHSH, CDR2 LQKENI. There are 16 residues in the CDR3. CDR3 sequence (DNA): TGTGCCAGCTCACCATCGACAGGAACTCTGTCAAATGAGCAGTTCTTC. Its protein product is CASSPSTGTLSNEQFF.

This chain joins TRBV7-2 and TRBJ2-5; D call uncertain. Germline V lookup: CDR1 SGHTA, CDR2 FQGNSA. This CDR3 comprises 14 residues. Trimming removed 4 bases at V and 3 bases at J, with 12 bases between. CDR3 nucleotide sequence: TGTGCCAGCAGCTCCCACCCGGGTAAAGAGACCCAGTACTTC. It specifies CASSSHPGKETQYF.

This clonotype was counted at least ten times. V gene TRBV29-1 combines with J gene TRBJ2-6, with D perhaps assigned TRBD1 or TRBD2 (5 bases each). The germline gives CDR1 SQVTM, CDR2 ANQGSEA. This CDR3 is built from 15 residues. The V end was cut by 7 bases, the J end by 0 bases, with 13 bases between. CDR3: CSAAQRGSGANVLTF. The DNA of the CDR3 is TGCAGCGCCGCCCAGAGGGGCTCTGGGGCCAACGTCCTGACTTTC. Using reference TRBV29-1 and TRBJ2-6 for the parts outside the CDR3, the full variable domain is SAVISQKPSRDICQRGTSLTIQCQVDSQVTMMFWYRQQPGQSLTLIATANQGSEATYESGFVIDKFPISRPNLTFSTLTVSNMSPEDSSIYLCSAAQRGSGANVLTFGAGSRLTVL.

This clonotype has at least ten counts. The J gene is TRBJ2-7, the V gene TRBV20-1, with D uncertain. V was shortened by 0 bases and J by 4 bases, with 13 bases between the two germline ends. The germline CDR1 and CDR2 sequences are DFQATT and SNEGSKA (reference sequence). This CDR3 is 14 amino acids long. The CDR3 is CSARDRRPIYEQYF. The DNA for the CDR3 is TGCAGTGCTAGAGATCGACGACCGATTTACGAGCAGTACTTC.

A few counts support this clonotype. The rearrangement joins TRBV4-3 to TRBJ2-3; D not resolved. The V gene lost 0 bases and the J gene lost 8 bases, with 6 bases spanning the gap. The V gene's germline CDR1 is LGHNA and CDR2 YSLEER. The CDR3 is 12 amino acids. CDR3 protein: CASSQEFGTQYF. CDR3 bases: TGCGCCAGCAGCCAAGAGTTCGGTACGCAGTATTTT.

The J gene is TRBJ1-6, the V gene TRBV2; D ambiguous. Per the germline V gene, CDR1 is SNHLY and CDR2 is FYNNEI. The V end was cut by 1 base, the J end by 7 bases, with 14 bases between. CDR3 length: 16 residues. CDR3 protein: CASSEGNIGSNSPLHF. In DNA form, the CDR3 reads TGTGCCAGCAGTGAAGGTAACATCGGATCGAATTCACCCCTCCACTTT.

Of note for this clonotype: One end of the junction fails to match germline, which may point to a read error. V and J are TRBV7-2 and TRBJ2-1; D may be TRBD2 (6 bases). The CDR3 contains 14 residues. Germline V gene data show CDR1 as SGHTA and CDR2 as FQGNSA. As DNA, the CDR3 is TGTGCCAGCAGCGTAGCTAGCGTATTCAATGAGCAGTTCTTC. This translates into CASSVASVFNEQFF.

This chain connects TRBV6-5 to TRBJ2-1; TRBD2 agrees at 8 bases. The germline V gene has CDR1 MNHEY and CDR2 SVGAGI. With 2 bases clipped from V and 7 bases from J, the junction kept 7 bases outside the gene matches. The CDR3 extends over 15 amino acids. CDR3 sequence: CASSYDGGATNEQFF. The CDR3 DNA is TGTGCCAGCAGTTACGACGGGGGGGCCACAAATGAGCAGTTCTTC.

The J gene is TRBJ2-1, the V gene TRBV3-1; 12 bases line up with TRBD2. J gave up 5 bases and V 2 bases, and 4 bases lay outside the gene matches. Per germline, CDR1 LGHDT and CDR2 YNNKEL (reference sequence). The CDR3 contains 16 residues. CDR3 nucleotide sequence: TGTGCCAGCAGCCAATATCTAGCGGGGGGGAACAATGAGCAGTTCTTC. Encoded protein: CASSQYLAGGNNEQFF.

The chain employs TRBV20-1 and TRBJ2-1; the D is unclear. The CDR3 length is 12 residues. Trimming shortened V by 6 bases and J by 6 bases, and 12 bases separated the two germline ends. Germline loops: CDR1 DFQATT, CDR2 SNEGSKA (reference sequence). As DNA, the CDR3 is TGCAGTGCCAGATGGTCGTCCAATGAGCAGTTCTTC. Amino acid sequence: CSARWSSNEQFF.

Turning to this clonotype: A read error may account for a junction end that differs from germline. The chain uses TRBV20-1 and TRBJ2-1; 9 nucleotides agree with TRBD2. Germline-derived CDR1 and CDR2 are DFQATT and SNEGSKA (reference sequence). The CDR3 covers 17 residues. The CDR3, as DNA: TGCAGTGCTACGAGCCCTTGGCGGGGGGGCCCAGTAAATGTGCAGTTCTTC. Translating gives CSATSPWRGGPVNVQFF.

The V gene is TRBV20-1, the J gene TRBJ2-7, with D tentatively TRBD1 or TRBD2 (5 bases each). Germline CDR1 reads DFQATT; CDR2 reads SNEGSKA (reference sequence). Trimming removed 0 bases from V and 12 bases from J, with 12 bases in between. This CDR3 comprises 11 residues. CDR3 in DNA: TGCAGTGCTAGAGAGGGGGATTCGCTGTACTTC. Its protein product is CSAREGDSLYF.

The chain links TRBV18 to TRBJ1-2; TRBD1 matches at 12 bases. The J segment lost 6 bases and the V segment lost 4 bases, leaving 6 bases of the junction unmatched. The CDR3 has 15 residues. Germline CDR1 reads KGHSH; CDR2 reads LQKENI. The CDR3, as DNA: TGTGCCAGCTCACATGAGGGACAGGGGGCGCATGGCTACACCTTC. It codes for CASSHEGQGAHGYTF.